This entry features one TCR beta chain sequence. Its target is not known. All TRB cDNA libraries came from 5' RACE performed with UMI labels. TCRdb reprocessed the 5' RACE reads and stores each CDR3 protein as one record, lacking DNA. The repertoire table contains tens of thousands of distinct CDR3 sequences. Triplicate 300,000-cell sorts were made of each CD8+ T cell subset. CDR3 length: 15 residues. Germline V gene sequence: CDR1 MNHEY, CDR2 SVGAGI. The record originates from a study of CXCR3-negative and CXCR3-positive naive CD8 T cells. Study-level results: Relative to CXCR3-negative naive cells, CXCR3-positive naive cells had more hydrophobic TRB CDR3s. Comparably high diversity marked both naive subsets, whereas memory CD8+ cells had much lower diversity.

What was sequenced was naive CXCR3- CD8+ T cells from blood. This sample's subset: CD45RO-CCR7+CD27+CD95- naive CD8+ T cells lacking CXCR3 (TNR3-). This receptor was taken from a human donor in good health. Some clones in this sample may be carry-over from other donors' samples. V gene TRBV6-5 combines with J gene TRBJ2-3; TCRdb returns TRBD1, unconfirmable since there is no DNA. CDR3 region: CASSYGPLHTDTQYF.